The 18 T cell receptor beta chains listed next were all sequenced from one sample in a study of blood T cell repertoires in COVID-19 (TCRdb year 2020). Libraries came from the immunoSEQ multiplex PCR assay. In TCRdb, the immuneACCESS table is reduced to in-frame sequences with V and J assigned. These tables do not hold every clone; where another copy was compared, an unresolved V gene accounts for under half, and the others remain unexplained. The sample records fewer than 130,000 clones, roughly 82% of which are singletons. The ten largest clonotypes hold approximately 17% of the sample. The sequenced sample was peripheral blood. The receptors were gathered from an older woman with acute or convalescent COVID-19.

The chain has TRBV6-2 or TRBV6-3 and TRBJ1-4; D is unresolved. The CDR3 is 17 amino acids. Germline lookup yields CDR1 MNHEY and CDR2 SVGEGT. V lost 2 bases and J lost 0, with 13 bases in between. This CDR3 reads CASSYVRRPATNEKLFF. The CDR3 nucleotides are TGTGCCAGCAGTTACGTGCGGCGTCCTGCAACTAATGAAAAACTGTTTTTT.

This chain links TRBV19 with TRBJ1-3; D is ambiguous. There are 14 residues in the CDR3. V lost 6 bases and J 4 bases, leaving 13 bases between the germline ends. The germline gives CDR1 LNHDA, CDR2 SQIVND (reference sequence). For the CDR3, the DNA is TGTGCCAGTAGGGTGGGCTCCGCCGGAAACACCATATATTTT. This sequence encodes CASRVGSAGNTIYF. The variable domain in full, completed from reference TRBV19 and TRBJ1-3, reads DGGITQSPKYLFRKEGQNVTLSCEQNLNHDAMYWYRQDPGQGLRLIYYSQIVNDFQKGDIAEGYSVSREKKESFPLTVTSAQKNPTAFYLCASRVGSAGNTIYFGEGSWLTVV.

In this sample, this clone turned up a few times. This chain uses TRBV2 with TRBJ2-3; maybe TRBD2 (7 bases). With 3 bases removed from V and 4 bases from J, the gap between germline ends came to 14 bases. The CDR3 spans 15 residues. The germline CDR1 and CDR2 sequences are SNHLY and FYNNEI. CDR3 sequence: CASSEGEGDADTQYF. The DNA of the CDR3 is TGTGCCAGCAGTGAGGGGGAGGGGGACGCAGATACGCAGTATTTT.

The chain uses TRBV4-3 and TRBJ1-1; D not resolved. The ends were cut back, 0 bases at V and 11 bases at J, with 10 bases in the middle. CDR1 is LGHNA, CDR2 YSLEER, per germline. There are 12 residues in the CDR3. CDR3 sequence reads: CASSQDRRTAFF. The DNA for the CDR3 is TGCGCCAGCAGCCAAGATCGGAGGACGGCTTTCTTT.

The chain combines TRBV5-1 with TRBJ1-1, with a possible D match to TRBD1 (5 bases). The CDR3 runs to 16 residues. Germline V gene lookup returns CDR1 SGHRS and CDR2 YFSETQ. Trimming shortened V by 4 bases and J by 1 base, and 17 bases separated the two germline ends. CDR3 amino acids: CASSHGARDWNTEAFF. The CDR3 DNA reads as TGCGCCAGCAGCCACGGGGCGAGGGACTGGAACACTGAAGCTTTCTTT.

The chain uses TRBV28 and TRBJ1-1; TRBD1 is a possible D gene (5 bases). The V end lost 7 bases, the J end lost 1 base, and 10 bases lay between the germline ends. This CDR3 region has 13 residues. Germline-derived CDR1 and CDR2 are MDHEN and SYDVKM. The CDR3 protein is CASIRQQNTEAFF. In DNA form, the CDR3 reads TGTGCCAGCATTCGACAGCAGAACACTGAAGCTTTCTTT. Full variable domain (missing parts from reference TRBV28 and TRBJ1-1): DVKVTQSSRYLVKRTGEKVFLECVQDMDHENMFWYRQDPGLGLRLIYFSYDVKMKEKGDIPEGYSVSREKKERFSLILESASTNQTSMYLCASIRQQNTEAFFGQGTRLTVV.

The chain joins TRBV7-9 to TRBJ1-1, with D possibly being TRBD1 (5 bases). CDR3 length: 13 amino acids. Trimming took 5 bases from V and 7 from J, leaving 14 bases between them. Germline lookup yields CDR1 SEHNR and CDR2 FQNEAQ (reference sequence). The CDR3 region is CASSAGTQSEAFF. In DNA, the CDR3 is TGTGCCAGCAGCGCCGGGACTCAAAGTGAAGCTTTCTTT.

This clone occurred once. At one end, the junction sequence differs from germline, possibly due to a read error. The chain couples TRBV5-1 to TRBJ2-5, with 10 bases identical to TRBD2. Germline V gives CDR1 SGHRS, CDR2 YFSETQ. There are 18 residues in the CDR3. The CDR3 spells CARSLGPAGGPVGETQYF. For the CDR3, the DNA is TGCGCCCGCAGCTTGGGGCCAGCGGGGGGGCCGGTAGGTGAGACCCAGTACTTC.

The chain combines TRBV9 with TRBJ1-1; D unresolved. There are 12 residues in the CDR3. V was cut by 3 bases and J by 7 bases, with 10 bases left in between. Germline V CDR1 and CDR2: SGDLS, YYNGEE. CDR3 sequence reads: CASSAWYGEAFF. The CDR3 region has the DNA TGTGCCAGCAGCGCGTGGTACGGTGAAGCTTTCTTT.

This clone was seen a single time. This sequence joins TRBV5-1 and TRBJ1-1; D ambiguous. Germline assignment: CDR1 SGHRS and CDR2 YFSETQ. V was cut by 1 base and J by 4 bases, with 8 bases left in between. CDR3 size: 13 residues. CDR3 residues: CASSLQVGTEAFF. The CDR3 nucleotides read TGCGCCAGCAGCTTGCAAGTCGGCACTGAAGCTTTCTTT.

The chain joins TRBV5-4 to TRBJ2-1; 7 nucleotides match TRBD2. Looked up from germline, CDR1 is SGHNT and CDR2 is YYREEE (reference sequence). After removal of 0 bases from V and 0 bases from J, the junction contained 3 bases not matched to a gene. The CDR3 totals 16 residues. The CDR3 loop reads CASSLGGGSSYNEQFF. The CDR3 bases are TGTGCCAGCAGCTTGGGCGGGGGAAGCTCCTACAATGAGCAGTTCTTC.

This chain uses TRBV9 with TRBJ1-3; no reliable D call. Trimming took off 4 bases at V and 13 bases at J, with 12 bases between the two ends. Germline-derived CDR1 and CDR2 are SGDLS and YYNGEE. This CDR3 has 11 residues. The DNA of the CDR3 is TGTGCCAGCAGCATGGACGGGATAATATATTTT. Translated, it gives CASSMDGIIYF.

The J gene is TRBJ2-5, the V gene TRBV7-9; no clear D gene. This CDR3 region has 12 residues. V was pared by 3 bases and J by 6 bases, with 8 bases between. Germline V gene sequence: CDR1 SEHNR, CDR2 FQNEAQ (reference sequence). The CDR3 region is CASSFSRQTQYF. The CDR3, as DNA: TGTGCCAGCAGCTTTTCGAGGCAGACCCAGTACTTC. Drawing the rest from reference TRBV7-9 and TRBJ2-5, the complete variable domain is DTGVSQNPRHKITKRGQNVTFRCDPISEHNRLYWYRQTLGQGPEFLTYFQNEAQLEKSRLLSDRFSAERPKGSFSTLEIQRTEQGDSAMYLCASSFSRQTQYFGPGTRLLVL.

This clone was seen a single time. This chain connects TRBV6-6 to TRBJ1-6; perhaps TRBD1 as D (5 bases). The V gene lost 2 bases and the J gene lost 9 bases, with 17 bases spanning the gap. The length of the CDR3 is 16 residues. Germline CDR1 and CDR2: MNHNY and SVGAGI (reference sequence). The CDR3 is CASSYGPLGGSSPLHF. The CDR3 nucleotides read TGTGCCAGCAGTTACGGGCCGTTGGGGGGGAGTTCACCCCTCCACTTT.

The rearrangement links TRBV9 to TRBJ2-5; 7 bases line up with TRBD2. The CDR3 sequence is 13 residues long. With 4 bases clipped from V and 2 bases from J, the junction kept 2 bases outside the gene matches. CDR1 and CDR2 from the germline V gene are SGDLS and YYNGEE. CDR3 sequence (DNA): TGTGCCAGCAGCTCGGGACTACAAGAGACCCAGTACTTC. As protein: CASSSGLQETQYF.

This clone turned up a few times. Written as DNA, the CDR3 is TGCAGCGCCACTAGGGGGACAGGGAACACTGAAGCTTTCTTT. Its protein product is CSATRGTGNTEAFF. The V gene is TRBV29-1, the J gene TRBJ1-1; TRBD1 aligns across 8 bases. V gave up 7 bases and J gave up 1 base; unmatched junction bases: 8. The CDR3 is made up of 14 amino acids. Germline V CDR1 and CDR2: SQVTM, ANQGSEA.

The CDR3: CASSSGQRSGNTIYF. The CDR3 DNA follows: TGTGCCAGTAGCTCGGGTCAACGCTCTGGAAACACCATATATTTT. The V call is TRBV19, the J call TRBJ1-3; D gene ambiguous. CDR3 size: 15 residues. V lost 6 bases, J lost 0 bases, and 12 bases lay in between. CDR1 and CDR2 from the germline V gene are LNHDA and SQIVND (reference sequence).

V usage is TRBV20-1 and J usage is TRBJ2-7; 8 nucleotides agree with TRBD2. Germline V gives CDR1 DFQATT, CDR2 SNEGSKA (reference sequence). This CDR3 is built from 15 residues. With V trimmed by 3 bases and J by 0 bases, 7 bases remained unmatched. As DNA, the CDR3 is TGCAGTGCTAGTTATTCGGGGGGGATCTCCTACGAGCAGTACTTC. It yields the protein CSASYSGGISYEQYF.